These 30 T cell receptor beta chains were sequenced from one sample in a study of T cell responses to AZD1222 COVID-19 vaccine. Data came from immunoSEQ multiplex PCR; TCRdb stores just in-frame clones and leaves some out. The repertoire has 200,000 or so clones, 85% to 95% of them found once; the top ten carry less than 1.2%. Sequencing used peripheral blood, obtained on day 0 of MenACWY control vaccination. These receptors came from an adult in good health.

V and J are TRBV7-2 and TRBJ1-1; 7 bases are a match to TRBD1. Unmatched junction bases numbered 3, after V lost 2 bases and J lost 9 bases. Germline CDR1 and CDR2: SGHTA and FQGNSA. The CDR3 contains 12 residues. CDR3 sequence (DNA): TGTGCCAGCAGCTTACAGGGGGTGCAAGCTTTCTTT. Its protein is CASSLQGVQAFF.

The chain uses TRBV5-4 and TRBJ2-3; 8 bases are a match to TRBD2. The CDR3 covers 15 residues. Germline loops: CDR1 SGHNT, CDR2 YYREEE (reference sequence). J lost 6 bases, V lost 1 base, and 7 bases had no gene match. The CDR3 nucleotides are TGTGCCAGCAGCTTGATGGGAGCTAGCGGGGATACGCAGTATTTT. Amino acids: CASSLMGASGDTQYF.

The chain is built from TRBV3-1 (or the pseudogene TRBV3-2) and TRBJ1-2; D ambiguous. Germline values: CDR1 LGHDT, CDR2 YNNKEL (reference sequence). Deletions cut 1 base from V and 3 bases from J, with 12 bases between. The CDR3 extends over 15 amino acids. CDR3 protein: CASSQGTGGHYGYTF. DNA for the CDR3: TGTGCCAGCAGCCAAGGGACGGGAGGGCACTATGGCTACACCTTC.

The CDR3 DNA reads TGTGCCAGTACCGCAGGGGGGGACACCGGGGAGCTGTTTTTT. It specifies CASTAGGDTGELFF. V and J are TRBV19 and TRBJ2-2; D is tentatively TRBD1 or TRBD2 (7 bases each). The length of the CDR3 is 14 residues. V lost 7 bases to trimming and J lost 3 bases, with 12 bases between them. Germline-derived CDR1 and CDR2 are LNHDA and SQIVND (reference sequence).

The chain has TRBV5-1 and TRBJ2-3, with D unresolved. The germline V gene has CDR1 SGHRS and CDR2 YFSETQ. Trimming stripped 6 bases from V and 0 bases from J, with 8 bases between. The CDR3 has 13 residues. The CDR3 sequence: CASNPTSTDTQYF. The CDR3 DNA reads as TGCGCCAGCAACCCAACTAGCACAGATACGCAGTATTTT.

The chain has TRBV30 and TRBJ1-2; perhaps TRBD1 as D (6 bases). The V gene lost 0 bases and the J gene lost 8 bases, with 16 bases spanning the gap. CDR3 size: 14 residues. Per the germline V gene, CDR1 is GTSNPN and CDR2 is SVGIG (reference sequence). CDR3 DNA: TGTGCCTGGAGTGTGTCCGGGGGCGTGGGGGGCTACACCTTC. It translates to CAWSVSGGVGGYTF.

In this sample, this clone turned up once. The chain is built from TRBV9 and TRBJ2-5; D is uncertain. The CDR3 totals 13 residues. V dropped 0 bases and J dropped 4 bases, with 7 bases sitting between them. Germline CDR1 and CDR2: SGDLS and YYNGEE. The CDR3 region has the DNA TGTGCCAGCAGCGTAGGTGGGGTAGAGACCCAGTACTTC. It specifies CASSVGGVETQYF.

In nucleotides, the CDR3 is TGTGCCAGCAGCCCTAGCTTAGGGGGCGAGCAGTACTTC. This codes for CASSPSLGGEQYF. The chain combines TRBV7-2 with TRBJ2-7, with D maybe TRBD1 (6 bases). Trimming took 5 bases from V and 6 from J, leaving 14 bases between them. This CDR3 comprises 13 residues. The V gene's germline CDR1 is SGHTA and CDR2 FQGNSA.

This clone appeared a single time. The J gene is TRBJ2-1, the V gene TRBV24-1, with D perhaps TRBD1 (6 bases). This CDR3 has 13 residues. V was shortened by 4 bases and J by 6 bases, with 9 bases between the two germline ends. In germline, CDR1 is KGHDR, CDR2 SFDVKD. The CDR3 protein is CATSDHRANEQFF. In nucleotides, the CDR3 is TGTGCCACCAGTGACCACAGGGCCAATGAGCAGTTCTTC.

This clone appeared a single time. The chain joins TRBV18 to TRBJ1-5, with D possibly TRBD1 on 5 matching bases. The CDR3 runs 14 residues. With 0 bases removed from V and 3 bases from J, the gap between germline ends came to 6 bases. Germline V lookup: CDR1 KGHSH, CDR2 LQKENI. CDR3 sequence (DNA): TGTGCCAGCTCACCACCCAGGGTCAATCAGCCCCAGCATTTT. Translating gives CASSPPRVNQPQHF.

This clone occurred once. The rearrangement joins TRBV6-5 to TRBJ1-5, with 7 nucleotides matching TRBD1. The CDR3 length is 14 residues. Germline V gene lookup returns CDR1 MNHEY and CDR2 SVGAGI. V was clipped by 4 bases and J by 10 bases; unmatched bases: 10. CDR3 region: CASSFTGQSSPQHF. The DNA of the CDR3 is TGTGCCAGCAGTTTCACGGGACAGTCGAGCCCCCAGCATTTT.

This clone appeared a single time. Within the sample, other DNA sequences also encode this same CDR3. The rearrangement uses TRBV3-1 (or the pseudogene TRBV3-2) and TRBJ2-5; D is unclear. V lost 1 base and J 5 bases, leaving 2 bases between the germline ends. CDR1 LGHDT and CDR2 YNNKEL come from the germline V gene (reference sequence). The CDR3 consists of 11 residues. The CDR3, as DNA: TGTGCCAGCAGCCAAGGGGAGACCCAGTACTTC. This translates into CASSQGETQYF.

The rearrangement joins TRBV6-5 to TRBJ1-2, with D perhaps matching TRBD1 (6 bases). Trimming stripped 6 bases from V and 3 bases from J, with 17 bases between. The germline V gene has CDR1 MNHEY and CDR2 SVGAGI. The CDR3 consists of 15 residues. As DNA, the CDR3 is TGTGCCAGCAGCGAGGGAGGGGGATGGGACTATGGCTACACCTTC. It encodes CASSEGGGWDYGYTF.

The chain couples TRBV6-6 to TRBJ1-1; D is ambiguous. V shed 2 bases and J shed 1 base, with 8 bases lying between them. The germline gives CDR1 MNHNY, CDR2 SVGAGI (reference sequence). The CDR3 extends over 14 amino acids. The CDR3 loop is CASSYRRTNTEAFF. DNA of the CDR3: TGTGCCAGCAGTTACCGGCGGACGAACACTGAAGCTTTCTTT.

The V call is TRBV3-1 (or the pseudogene TRBV3-2), the J call TRBJ2-6; maybe TRBD2 (6 bases). Germline CDR1 and CDR2: LGHDT and YNNKEL (reference sequence). The CDR3 is 18 residues long. Trimming stripped 4 bases from V and 1 base from J, with 17 bases between. Written as DNA, the CDR3 is TGTGCCAGCAGCCCCCTTGGCGGGGCACCATCTGGGGCCAACGTCCTGACTTTC. Amino acid sequence: CASSPLGGAPSGANVLTF.

The V gene is TRBV4-2, the J gene TRBJ2-5, with 8 bases aligning to TRBD2. CDR1 LGHNA and CDR2 YNFKEQ come from the germline V gene. This CDR3 contains 16 residues. The V gene end was trimmed by 0 bases and the J gene end by 1 base; junction bases not matched to a gene: 4. The CDR3 nucleotides read TGTGCCAGCAGCCAAGAAAAGCGGGGGCCCCAAGAGACCCAGTACTTC. It codes for CASSQEKRGPQETQYF.

This clone was picked up one time. The chain has TRBV2 and TRBJ1-2, with a tentative D call TRBD1 (6 bases). V was shortened by 6 bases and J by 4 bases, with 12 bases between the two germline ends. The CDR3 totals 13 residues. Germline V gene lookup returns CDR1 SNHLY and CDR2 FYNNEI. CDR3 bases: TGTGCCAGCAGAGAGAAGGGGGGCTATGGCTACACCTTC. It encodes CASREKGGYGYTF. Variable domain in full (rest from reference TRBV2 and TRBJ1-2): EPEVTQTPSHQVTQMGQEVILRCVPISNHLYFYWYRQILGQKVEFLVSFYNNEISEKSEIFDDQFSVERPDGSNFTLKIRSTKLEDSAMYFCASREKGGYGYTFGSGTRLTVV.

This chain links TRBV3-1 (or the pseudogene TRBV3-2) with TRBJ2-7, with D unclear. Germline loops: CDR1 LGHDT, CDR2 YNNKEL (reference sequence). CDR3 length: 14 residues. The ends were cut back, 1 base at V and 4 bases at J, with 11 bases in the middle. CDR3 in amino acids: CASSQALGGYEQYF. CDR3 coding DNA: TGTGCCAGCAGCCAAGCCCTAGGTGGGTACGAGCAGTACTTC.

This clone was picked up one time. V is TRBV19 and J is TRBJ1-1; a possible D gene is TRBD1 (5 bases). The V gene's germline CDR1 is LNHDA and CDR2 SQIVND (reference sequence). The CDR3 is 16 amino acids. V lost 5 bases to trimming and J lost 1 base, with 17 bases between them. The chain's CDR3 is CASSLMSGRGNTEAFF. As DNA, the CDR3 is TGTGCCAGTAGTCTTATGTCGGGGCGCGGGAACACTGAAGCTTTCTTT.

The chain joins TRBV29-1 to TRBJ1-2; D ambiguous. Germline loops: CDR1 SQVTM, CDR2 ANQGSEA. The CDR3 runs to 12 residues. V was clipped by 8 bases and J by 4 bases, with 14 bases between them. The CDR3 DNA reads as TGCAGCACGTCGGCAGGCCCCTATGGCTACACCTTC. Translation gives CSTSAGPYGYTF.

This clone was seen a few times. This chain connects TRBV4-1 to TRBJ2-7, with 10 bases fitting TRBD2. The junction had 8 bases not matched to a gene; V was cut back by 1 base and J by 5 bases. CDR1 MGHRA and CDR2 YSYEKL come from the germline V gene. The CDR3 is made up of 16 amino acids. In DNA form, the CDR3 reads TGCGCCAGCAGCCAAGTAGCGGGGGGCTATATCCACGAGCAGTACTTC. The encoded protein is CASSQVAGGYIHEQYF.

The chain couples TRBV12-3 or TRBV12-4 to TRBJ1-5, with D hard to call. Trimming cost V 6 bases and J 5 bases, with 8 bases left between them. The CDR3 extends over 12 amino acids. The CDR3 region is CASSDLHQPQHF. CDR3 nucleotides: TGTGCCAGCAGCGATCTCCATCAGCCCCAGCATTTT.

V is TRBV5-1 and J is TRBJ2-5; TRBD2 matches at 8 bases. Germline V lookup: CDR1 SGHRS, CDR2 YFSETQ. V was clipped by 1 base and J by 2 bases; unmatched bases: 1. The CDR3 length is 14 residues. This chain's CDR3 is CASSLTSGQETQYF. CDR3 nucleotide sequence: TGCGCCAGCAGCTTGACTAGCGGACAAGAGACCCAGTACTTC. Drawing the rest from reference TRBV5-1 and TRBJ2-5, the complete variable domain is KAGVTQTPRYLIKTRGQQVTLSCSPISGHRSVSWYQQTPGQGLQFLFEYFSETQRNKGNFPGRFSGRQFSNSRSEMNVSTLELGDSALYLCASSLTSGQETQYFGPGTRLLVL.

The rearrangement joins TRBV3-1 (or the pseudogene TRBV3-2) to TRBJ1-6; D gene unclear. This CDR3 comprises 15 residues. Germline loops: CDR1 LGHDT, CDR2 YNNKEL (reference sequence). Between the trimmed V and J ends, which lost 1 base and 6 bases, there was a span of 10 bases. The CDR3 loop reads CASSQATALNSPLHF. Here the CDR3 DNA reads TGTGCCAGCAGCCAAGCTACGGCCCTTAATTCACCCCTCCACTTT.

V usage is TRBV5-4 and J usage is TRBJ1-1; no definite D call. The CDR3 has 13 amino acids. Per germline, CDR1 SGHNT and CDR2 YYREEE (reference sequence). V dropped 2 bases and J dropped 8 bases, with 13 bases sitting between them. The DNA for the CDR3 is TGTGCCAGCAGCTTAGCCGGTGGAGGGGAAGCTTTCTTT. Amino acid sequence: CASSLAGGGEAFF.

The chain couples TRBV10-2 to TRBJ1-2; D possibly corresponds to TRBD1 (6 bases). V was pared by 10 bases and J by 6 bases, with 18 bases between. The length of the CDR3 is 13 residues. In germline, CDR1 is WSHSY, CDR2 SAAADI. CDR3 DNA: TGCGCCACCTCTCCGCAGGGGTTAGATGGCTACACCTTC. Residues: CATSPQGLDGYTF.

The gene calls are TRBV5-5 and TRBJ1-1; a weak D match, TRBD1 (5 bases). Looked up from germline, CDR1 is SGHKS and CDR2 is YYEKEE (reference sequence). The V gene lost 4 bases and the J gene lost 1 base, with 11 bases spanning the gap. CDR3 size: 14 residues. In DNA, the CDR3 is TGTGCCAGCAGCATCCCCGGGGGGAACACTGAAGCTTTCTTT. Residues: CASSIPGGNTEAFF.

The V call is TRBV7-2, the J call TRBJ1-3; D unclear. The V and J ends lost 4 bases and 4 bases respectively, with 14 bases between them. Germline CDR1 SGHTA, CDR2 FQGNSA. The CDR3 is 15 residues long. The CDR3 is CASSSLRASGNTIYF. The CDR3 bases are TGTGCCAGCAGCTCGCTAAGGGCTAGCGGAAACACCATATATTTT.

The V call is TRBV7-6, the J call TRBJ2-1; either TRBD1 or TRBD2 may supply D (6 bases each). The CDR3 consists of 11 residues. The germline V gene encodes CDR1 SGHVS and CDR2 FNYEAQ. V lost 6 bases and J lost 12, with 12 bases in between. The CDR3 is CASRDGGGQFF. CDR3 coding DNA: TGTGCCAGCAGGGACGGAGGGGGGCAGTTCTTC.

The rearrangement uses TRBV5-1 and TRBJ2-3, with 7 bases matching TRBD1. The trim removed 0 bases at V and 0 bases at J, leaving 4 bases unmatched. CDR3 length: 16 residues. Germline assignment: CDR1 SGHRS and CDR2 YFSETQ. The CDR3 region is CASSLESGGSTDTQYF. The CDR3 nucleotides read TGCGCCAGCAGCTTGGAGTCAGGGGGAAGCACAGATACGCAGTATTTT.